The clone carrying this T cell receptor (beta chain) has only a few counts. The sample contains more than one DNA sequence encoding this CDR3. The entry originates in a study of shared clonotypes between healthy human individuals. Study as a whole: Three plates each covered CD4 naive and memory; CD8 naive two, CD8 memory one.

Germline V gene sequence: CDR1 GTSNPN, CDR2 SVGIG (reference sequence). The CDR3 runs to 15 residues. After removal of 3 bases from V and 0 bases from J, the junction contained 3 bases not matched to a gene. The DNA input per sorted-subset replicate PCR was 150 to 200 ng, corresponding to 25,000 to 30,000 T cell genomes. Assay used: immunoSEQ multiplex PCR; TCRdb lists only in-frame clones, some missing. This sample carries just over 2,000,000 clones, 85% to 95% of them seen once, and the ten largest clones take 0.1% to 0.15%. The sequencing sample was made of naive CD4+ T cells sorted from blood. Subset defined: CD45RA+ positively selected. This clonotype was obtained from a man aged 18 to 29 in good health. This chain connects TRBV30 to TRBJ2-1; TRBD1 matches 9 bases. CDR3 sequence reads: CAWRGGQGSYNEQFF. The DNA for the CDR3 is TGTGCCTGGAGGGGGGGACAGGGCTCCTACAATGAGCAGTTCTTC. Full variable domain (missing parts from reference TRBV30 and TRBJ2-1): SQTIHQWPATLVQPVGSPLSLECTVEGTSNPNLYWYRQAAGRGLQLLFYSVGIGQISSEVPQNLSASRPQDRQFILSSKKLLLSDSGFYLCAWRGGQGSYNEQFFGPGTRLTVL.